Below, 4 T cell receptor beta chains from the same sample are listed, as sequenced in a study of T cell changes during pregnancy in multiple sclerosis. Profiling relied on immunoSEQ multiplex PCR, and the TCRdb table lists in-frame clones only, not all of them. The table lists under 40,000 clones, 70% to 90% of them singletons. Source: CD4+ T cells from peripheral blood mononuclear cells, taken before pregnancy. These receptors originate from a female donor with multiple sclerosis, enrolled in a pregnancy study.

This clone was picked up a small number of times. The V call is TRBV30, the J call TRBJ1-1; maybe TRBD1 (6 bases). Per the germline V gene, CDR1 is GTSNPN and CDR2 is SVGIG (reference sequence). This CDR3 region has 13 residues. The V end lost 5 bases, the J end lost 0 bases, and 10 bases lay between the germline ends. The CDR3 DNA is TGTGCCTGGTCGGGACAAATGAACACTGAAGCTTTCTTT. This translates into CAWSGQMNTEAFF.

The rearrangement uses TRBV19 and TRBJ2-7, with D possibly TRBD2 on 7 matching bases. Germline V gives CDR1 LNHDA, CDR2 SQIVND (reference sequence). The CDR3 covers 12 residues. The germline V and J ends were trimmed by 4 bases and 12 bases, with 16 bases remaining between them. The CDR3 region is CASSSGGRDLYF. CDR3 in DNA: TGTGCCAGTAGTAGCGGGGGCAGGGATCTGTACTTC.

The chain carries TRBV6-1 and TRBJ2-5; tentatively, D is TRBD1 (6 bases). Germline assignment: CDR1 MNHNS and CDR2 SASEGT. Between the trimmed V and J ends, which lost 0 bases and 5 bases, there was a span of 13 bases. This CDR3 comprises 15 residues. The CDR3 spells CASSEALQGLETQYF. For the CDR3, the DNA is TGTGCCAGCAGTGAAGCGCTTCAGGGGTTGGAGACCCAGTACTTC.

CDR3 nucleotides: TGTGCCAGCAGCTTAGGCCCTGGAAACACCATATATTTT. Encoded protein: CASSLGPGNTIYF. The V call is TRBV7-3, the J call TRBJ1-3, with D uncertain. The CDR3 length is 13 residues. Germline loops: CDR1 SGHTA, CDR2 FQGTGA. V was shortened by 2 bases and J by 2 bases, with 4 bases between the two germline ends.